These T cell receptor beta chains were read from a single sample in a study of Ad26.COV2.S vaccination and SARS-CoV-2 variants. The protocol was immunoSEQ multiplex PCR, while the TCRdb copy is restricted to in-frame clones and leaves out a portion. The sample contains hundreds of thousands of clones, roughly 90% of which appear only once. Sequenced here: peripheral blood, sampled in a trial of Ad26.COV2.S vaccine versus placebo. Receptors originate from a person aged 18-65 years who received the Ad26.COV2.S COVID-19 vaccine or a placebo. The CDR3 runs from the conserved cysteine through the conserved F or W. The D gene is left open where the match is weak. Clone size, where shown, is once, few, many, or a class for clones that have expanded.

>TRBV6-5|-|-|TRBJ2-7
TGTGCCAGCAGACCCCCGGGCGGGCCCTACGAGCAGTACTTC
CASRPPGGPYEQYF
>TRBV7-2|-|-|TRBJ2-5
TGTGCCAGCAGCCTTCTTAGGTCAGAGACCCAGTACTTC
CASSLLRSETQYF
>TRBV7-2|-|-|TRBJ1-2
TGTGCCAGCAGCTTAGGCCTTAGTTCGAGGAACTATGGCTACACCTTC
CASSLGLSSRNYGYTF
>TRBV27|TRBD2|-|TRBJ2-1
TGTGCCAGCAGTTTCGGCGGGAGGAGTCTTCGGCAGTTCTTC
CASSFGGRSLRQFF
>TRBV27|-|-|TRBJ2-1
TGTGCCAGCAGCCCCGGCTCGGGGGGCCGTCCGGACAATGAGCAGTTCTTC
CASSPGSGGRPDNEQFF
>TRBV5-1|-|-|TRBJ2-5
TGCGCCAGCAGCCCCGTGGTAGGTTCTACCAGGGAGACCCAGTACTTC
CASSPVVGSTRETQYF
>TRBV18|TRBD1|-|TRBJ1-6
TGTGCCAGCTCACGGGGACAGGGGGCCAATTCACCCCTCCACTTT
CASSRGQGANSPLHF
>TRBV5-1|-|-|TRBJ2-2
TGCGCCAGCAGCTTGAATTACGGCGGGGAGCTGTTTTTT
CASSLNYGGELFF
>TRBV27|-|-|TRBJ1-2
TGTGCCAGCACACCCAGGGAAGGGGATGGCTACACCTTC
CASTPREGDGYTF
>TRBV14|-|-|TRBJ1-2
TGTGCCAGCAGCCTGGGGACAACCTATGGCTACACCTTC
CASSLGTTYGYTF
>TRBV4-2|-|-|TRBJ1-2
TGTGCCAGCAGCCAAGATGGGGGGCGGGCGAACTATGGCTACACCTTC
CASSQDGGRANYGYTF
>TRBV3-1/TRBV3-2|TRBD2|-|TRBJ2-3
TGTGCCAGCAGCGTAGCGGGGGTCTTCACAGATACGCAGTATTTT
CASSVAGVFTDTQYF
>TRBV30|TRBD1|once|TRBJ1-1
TGTGCCTGGAGAGGGGCACAGGGGAGGAACACTGAAGCTTTCTTT
CAWRGAQGRNTEAFF
>TRBV6-5|TRBD1|few|TRBJ2-7
TGTGCCAGCAGAGATTGGGACAGGGACGAGCAGTACTTC
CASRDWDRDEQYF
>TRBV2|-|-|TRBJ2-5
TGTGCCAGCAGGTGGGAGACCCAGTACTTC
CASRWETQYF
>TRBV11-2|-|few|TRBJ2-7
TGTGCCAGCAGCTCGGACTACGAGCAGTACTTC
CASSSDYEQYF
>TRBV30|-|once|TRBJ2-5
TGTGCCTGGAGTGTACAAGCGCAAGAGACCCAGTACTTC
CAWSVQAQETQYF
>TRBV5-1|-|-|TRBJ2-7
TGCGCCAGCAGTTCCAGCTCCTACGAGCAGTACTTC
CASSSSSYEQYF
>TRBV27|-|-|TRBJ2-1
TGTGCCAGCAGTTTATCCTTGACTCGGACTGAAAATGAGCAGTTCTTC
CASSLSLTRTENEQFF
>TRBV5-4|-|-|TRBJ2-5
TGTGCCAGCAGCTTGACAGGGTCTATCCAAGAGACCCAGTACTTC
CASSLTGSIQETQYF
>TRBV7-9|-|few|TRBJ1-6
TGTGCCAGCAGCTTCGACGGGTCCTATAATTCACCCCTCCACTTT
CASSFDGSYNSPLHF
>TRBV5-4|TRBD1|-|TRBJ2-7
TGTGCCAGCAGCGGCCCCGGGACAGGGTCTCGCGAGCAGTACTTC
CASSGPGTGSREQYF
>TRBV19|-|-|TRBJ1-3
TGTGCCAGTAGTATTGCTTTCTCTGGAAACACCATATATTTT
CASSIAFSGNTIYF
>TRBV18|-|-|TRBJ1-5
TGTGCCAGCTCACTGGGGGCGAATCAGCCCCAGCATTTT
CASSLGANQPQHF
>TRBV10-3|-|-|TRBJ1-1
TGTGCCACCCACGGGGCTCTGAACACTGAAGCTTTCTTT
CATHGALNTEAFF
>TRBV4-2|TRBD2|-|TRBJ2-1
TGTGCCAGCAGCCAGGATAGCGGGGGCTCCTACAATGAGCAGTTCTTC
CASSQDSGGSYNEQFF
>TRBV11-2|-|once|TRBJ2-1
TGTGCCAGCGGAGGCTACTTCTACAATGAGCAGTTCTTC
CASGGYFYNEQFF
>TRBV13|-|-|TRBJ1-1
TGTGCCAGCAGTCTCTCCGGGACTGAAGCTTTCTTT
CASSLSGTEAFF
>TRBV18|-|once|TRBJ2-1
TGTGCCAGCTCACCACCGACAGGCTACAATGAGCAGTTCTTC
CASSPPTGYNEQFF
>TRBV20-1|-|-|TRBJ2-1
TGCAGTGCTAGGCGGTTTGATGAGCAGTTCTTC
CSARRFDEQFF
>TRBV7-2|TRBD1|-|TRBJ1-1
TGTGCCAGCAGCCCGCGGACAGGGCTAAACACTGAAGCTTTCTTT
CASSPRTGLNTEAFF
>TRBV7-2|TRBD2|-|TRBJ2-3
TGTGCCAGCAGTTGGCGCGGGGGGGCCGAGCCAGATACGCAGTATTTT
CASSWRGGAEPDTQYF
>TRBV5-1|-|-|TRBJ2-3
TGCGCCAGCAGCCCCACGGGGGGCCCTGGGGATACGCAGTATTTT
CASSPTGGPGDTQYF
>TRBV10-2|-|-|TRBJ1-1
TGCGCCAGCAGTGATGAGGGGGTCCATGAAGCTTTCTTT
CASSDEGVHEAFF
>TRBV18|TRBD1|-|TRBJ2-7
TGTGCCAGCTCACCTCACAGGGGGGACTACGAGCAGTACTTC
CASSPHRGDYEQYF
>TRBV7-9|-|-|TRBJ2-2
TGTGCCAGCACCCCAGCAAACACCGGGGAGCTGTTTTTT
CASTPANTGELFF
>TRBV12-3/TRBV12-4|-|once|TRBJ2-3
TGTGCCAGCAGTTTTTCTAGTCGGGGTGGGCAGTATTTT
CASSFSSRGGQYF
>TRBV9|-|-|TRBJ1-1
TGTGCCAGCAGACGTCCCCAAGGACAGCCCGGGAACACTGAAGCTTTCTTT
CASRRPQGQPGNTEAFF
>TRBV6-2/TRBV6-3|-|-|TRBJ1-6
TGTGCCAGCAGTCCCCCGCTGGGGGGAGGCTCACCCCTCCACTTT
CASSPPLGGGSPLHF
>TRBV6-5|-|-|TRBJ1-5
TGTGCCAGCGTCGGACTTAGCAATCAGCCCCAGCATTTT
CASVGLSNQPQHF
>TRBV12-3/TRBV12-4|-|-|TRBJ2-4
TGTGCCAGCAGTTTCGATGGCCAGGACATTCAGTACTTC
CASSFDGQDIQYF
>TRBV7-2|TRBD2|-|TRBJ2-1
TGTGCCAGCAGCCAAAACGGGAGGGCCGGTGAGCAGTTCTTC
CASSQNGRAGEQFF